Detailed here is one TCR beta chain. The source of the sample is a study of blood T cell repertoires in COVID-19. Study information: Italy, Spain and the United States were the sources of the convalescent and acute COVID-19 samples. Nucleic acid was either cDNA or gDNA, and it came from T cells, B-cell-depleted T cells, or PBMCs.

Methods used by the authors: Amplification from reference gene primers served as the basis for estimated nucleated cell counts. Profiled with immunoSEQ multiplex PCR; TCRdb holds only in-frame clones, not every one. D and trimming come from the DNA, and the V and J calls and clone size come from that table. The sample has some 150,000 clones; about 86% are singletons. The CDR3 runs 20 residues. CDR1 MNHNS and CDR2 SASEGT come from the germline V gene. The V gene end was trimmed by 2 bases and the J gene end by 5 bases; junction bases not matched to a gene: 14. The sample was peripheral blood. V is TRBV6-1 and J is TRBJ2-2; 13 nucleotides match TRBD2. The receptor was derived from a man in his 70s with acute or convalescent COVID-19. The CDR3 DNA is TGTGCCAGCAGTGAAACAACTAGCGGGAGGGGGCTAGGGGGAACCGGGGAGCTGTTTTTT. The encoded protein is CASSETTSGRGLGGTGELFF.